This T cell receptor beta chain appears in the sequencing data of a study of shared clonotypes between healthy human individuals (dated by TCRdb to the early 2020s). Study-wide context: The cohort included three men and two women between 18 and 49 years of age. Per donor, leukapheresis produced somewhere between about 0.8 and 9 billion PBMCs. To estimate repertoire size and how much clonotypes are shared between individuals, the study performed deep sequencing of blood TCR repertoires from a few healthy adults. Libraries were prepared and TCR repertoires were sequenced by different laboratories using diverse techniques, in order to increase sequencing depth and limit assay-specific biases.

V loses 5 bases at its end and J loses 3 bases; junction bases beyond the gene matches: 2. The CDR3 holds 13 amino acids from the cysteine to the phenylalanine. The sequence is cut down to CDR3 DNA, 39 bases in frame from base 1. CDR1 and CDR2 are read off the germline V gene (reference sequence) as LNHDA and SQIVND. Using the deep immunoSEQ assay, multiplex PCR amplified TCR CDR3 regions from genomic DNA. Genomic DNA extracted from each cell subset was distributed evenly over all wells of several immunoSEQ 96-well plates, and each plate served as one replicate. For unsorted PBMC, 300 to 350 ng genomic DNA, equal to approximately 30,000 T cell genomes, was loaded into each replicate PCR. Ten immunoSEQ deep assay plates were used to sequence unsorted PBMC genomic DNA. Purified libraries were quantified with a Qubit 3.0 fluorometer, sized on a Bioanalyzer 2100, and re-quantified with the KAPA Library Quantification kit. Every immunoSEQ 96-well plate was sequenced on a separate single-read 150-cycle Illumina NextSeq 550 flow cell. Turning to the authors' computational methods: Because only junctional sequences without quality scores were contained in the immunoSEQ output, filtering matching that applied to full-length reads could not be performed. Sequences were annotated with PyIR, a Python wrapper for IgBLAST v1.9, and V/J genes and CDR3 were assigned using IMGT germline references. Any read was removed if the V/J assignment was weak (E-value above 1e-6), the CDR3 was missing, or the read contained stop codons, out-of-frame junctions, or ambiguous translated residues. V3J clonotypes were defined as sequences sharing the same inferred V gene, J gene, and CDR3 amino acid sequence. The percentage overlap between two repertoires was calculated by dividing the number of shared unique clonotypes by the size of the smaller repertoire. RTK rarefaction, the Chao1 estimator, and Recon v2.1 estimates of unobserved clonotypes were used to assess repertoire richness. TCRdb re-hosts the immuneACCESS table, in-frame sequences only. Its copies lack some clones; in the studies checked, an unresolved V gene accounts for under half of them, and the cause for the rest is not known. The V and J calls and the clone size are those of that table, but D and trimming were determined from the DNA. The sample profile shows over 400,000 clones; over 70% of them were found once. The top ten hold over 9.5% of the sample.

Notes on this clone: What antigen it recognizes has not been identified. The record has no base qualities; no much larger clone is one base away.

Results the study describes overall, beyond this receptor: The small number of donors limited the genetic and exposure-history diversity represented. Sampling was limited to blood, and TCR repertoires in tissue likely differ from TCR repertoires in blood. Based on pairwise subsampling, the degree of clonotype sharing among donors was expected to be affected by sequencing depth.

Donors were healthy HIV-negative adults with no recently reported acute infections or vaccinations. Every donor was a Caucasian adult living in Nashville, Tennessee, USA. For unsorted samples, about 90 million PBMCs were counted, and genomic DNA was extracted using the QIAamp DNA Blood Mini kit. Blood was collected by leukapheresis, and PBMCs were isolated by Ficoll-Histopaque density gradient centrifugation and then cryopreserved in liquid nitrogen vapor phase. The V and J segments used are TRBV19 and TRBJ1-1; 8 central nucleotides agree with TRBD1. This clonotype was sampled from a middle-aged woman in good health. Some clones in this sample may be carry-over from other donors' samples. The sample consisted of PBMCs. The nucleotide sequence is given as TGTGCCAGTAGTCCGACAGGGGACACTGAAGCTTTCTTT. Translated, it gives CASSPTGDTEAFF.